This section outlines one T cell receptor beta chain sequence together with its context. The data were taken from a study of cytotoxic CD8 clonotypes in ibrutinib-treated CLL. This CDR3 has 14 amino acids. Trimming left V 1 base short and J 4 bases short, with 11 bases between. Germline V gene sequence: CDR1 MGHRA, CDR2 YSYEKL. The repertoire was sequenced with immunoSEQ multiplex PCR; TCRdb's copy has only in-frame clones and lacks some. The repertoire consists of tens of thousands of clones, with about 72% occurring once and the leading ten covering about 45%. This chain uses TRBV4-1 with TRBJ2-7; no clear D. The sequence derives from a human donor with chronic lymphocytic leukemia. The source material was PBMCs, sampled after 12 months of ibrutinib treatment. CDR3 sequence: CASSQAWPGYEQYF. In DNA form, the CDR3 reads TGCGCCAGCAGCCAAGCATGGCCGGGTTACGAGCAGTACTTC.